This TCR beta chain appears in the sequencing data of a study of blood T cell repertoires in COVID-19. Here immunoSEQ multiplex PCR was the method, and the copy in TCRdb shows in-frame clones only, minus some. In the table there are some 170,000 clones, around 84% of which are singletons. Germline V gene data show CDR1 as MNHNY and CDR2 as SVGAGI (reference sequence). V was pared by 6 bases and J by 0 bases, with 12 bases between. This CDR3 is 14 amino acids long. The chain has TRBV6-6 and TRBJ2-7; D possibly corresponds to TRBD2 (6 bases). Sequenced: peripheral blood. This clonotype was sampled from a woman aged 80 or over with acute or convalescent COVID-19. This chain's CDR3 is CASSGTFSSYEQYF. The CDR3, as DNA: TGTGCCAGCAGCGGGACTTTTTCCTCCTACGAGCAGTACTTC.